One TCR beta chain is described in this entry. This entry comes from a study of blood T cell repertoires in COVID-19. TCRdb keeps only in-frame clones here, not all; method: immunoSEQ multiplex PCR. This table holds roughly 50,000 clones, 80% to 90% found once. The V gene lost 0 bases and the J gene lost 4 bases, with 8 bases spanning the gap. The germline V gene has CDR1 SGHNT and CDR2 YYREEE (reference sequence). The CDR3 loop spans 14 amino acids. This TCR was recovered from an older man with acute or convalescent COVID-19. V and J are TRBV5-4 and TRBJ1-5; a possible D gene is TRBD1 (6 bases). Material for sequencing was peripheral blood. The CDR3 spells CASSLDRANQPQHF. The CDR3 nucleotides are TGTGCCAGCAGCTTGGACAGGGCTAATCAGCCCCAGCATTTT.